These T cell receptor beta chains were read from a single sample in a study of beta chain features in type 1 diabetes. Sequencing was performed with immunoSEQ multiplex PCR; in TCRdb, only in-frame clones are kept and a portion is missing. This table holds about 250,000 clones, 13% to 15% found once. Sequences were obtained from naive CD4+ T cells from blood. These receptors were collected from a middle-aged woman in good health. CDR3s include the opening cysteine and the closing phenylalanine or tryptophan. A D gene is named only where the DNA matches it firmly.

TRBV19 | . | CASSMLGAGTDTQYF
TRBV11-2 | . | CASSGRTVNSNYGYTF
TRBV5-4 | . | CASSLVVWTLITGELFF
TRBV6-1 | . | CASRDPGADTQYF
TRBV19 | TRBD2 | CASRSGGIDTQYF
TRBV2 | TRBD1 | CASSATATGVVDGYTF
TRBV5-6 | . | CASSLEAGSYNSPLHF
TRBV6-6 | . | CASSYQGGILPTEAFF
TRBV13 | . | CASSLGGGRGLSTEAFF
TRBV6-1 | . | CASMGGSAYEQYF
TRBV19 | . | CASHQGGYSNQPQHF
TRBV2 | TRBD1 | CASSAGQGNEKLFF
TRBV5-1 | TRBD1 | CASSLNGQGITEAFF
TRBV5-4 | TRBD1 | CASSLTGGYEQYF
TRBV2 | TRBD1 | CASRDRGGSYNEQFF
TRBV5-1 | TRBD2 | CASSLGGTSVNEQFF
TRBV10-3 | TRBD2 | CAISGGRAAVNQETQYF
TRBV7-9 | TRBD2 | CASSQGQGGTDTQYF
TRBV9 | . | CASSRRTGNSPLHF
TRBV9 | . | CALFHFKPMQGNGYTF
TRBV6-4 | . | CASRSDMNTEAFF
TRBV5-1 | . | CASSFEGVGQPQHF
TRBV7-2 | . | CASSPLAQRSSYEQYF
TRBV9 | . | CASSVGQMNTEAFF
TRBV6-5 | TRBD1 | CASELRGLGGNEQFF
TRBV15 | TRBD1 | CATSTQQGAHYGYTF
TRBV19 | TRBD2 | CASSPGGSYEQYF
TRBV11-2 | . | CASSLEQGSNQPQHF
TRBV10-3 | . | CAISETDSPNSPLHF
TRBV19 | TRBD1 | CASSTDRGGQPQHF
TRBV2 | . | CASIQGTYNEQFF
TRBV14 | . | CASSQDFGLSSGTDTQYF
TRBV5-4 | . | CASSFSITGHDEKLFF
TRBV7-2 | . | CASSLGYPGPGTDTQYF
TRBV6-4 | TRBD2 | CASSDSGGSNEQFF